Shown below are 30 T cell receptor beta chains from a single sample sequenced in a study of beta chain features in type 1 diabetes. Regarding the study as a whole: Researchers report that Type 1 diabetes patients had moderately but significantly shorter TCRB CDR3s across all four CD4+ subsets.

Antigens for these TCRs are unknown. Of the isolated RNA, all was reverse transcribed, and so the sequenced material was expressed TCRB transcripts. The table came from immunoSEQ multiplex PCR; TCRdb's copy has only in-frame clones and leaves some out. The table has 300,000 to 350,000 clones, roughly 13% seen once. The sample comprised naive CD4+ T cells from blood. The receptors here all came from a woman between 18 and 30 years old with type 1 diabetes.

The gene calls are TRBV30 and TRBJ2-4; TRBD1 might be the D (5 bases). V lost 1 base and J lost 0, with 13 bases in between. Germline-derived CDR1 and CDR2 are GTSNPN and SVGIG (reference sequence). The CDR3 is 16 amino acids. The CDR3 DNA reads TGTGCCTGGAGTGACCAACAGGCGTTAGCCAAAAACATTCAGTACTTC. Protein product: CAWSDQQALAKNIQYF.

The chain links TRBV15 to TRBJ1-2; a possible D gene is TRBD1 (6 bases). The CDR3 is 15 amino acids. From germline, CDR1 is LNHNV and CDR2 YYDKDF (reference sequence). The V end lost 1 base, the J end lost 0 bases, and 9 bases lay between the germline ends. The CDR3 nucleotides read TGTGCCACCAGCAGAGGTACAGGGCCTAACTATGGCTACACCTTC. This translates into CATSRGTGPNYGYTF.

J is TRBJ1-4 and V is TRBV30, with 9 nucleotides matching TRBD1. CDR1 is GTSNPN, CDR2 SVGIG, per germline (reference sequence). The trim removed 5 bases at V and 4 bases at J, leaving 2 bases unmatched. CDR3 size: 13 residues. The CDR3 here is CAWSTGGNEKLFF. For the CDR3, the DNA is TGTGCCTGGTCGACAGGGGGTAATGAAAAACTGTTTTTT.

As DNA, the CDR3 is TGTGCCAGCAGGGAATCGACAGGGGCGATTAGCACAGATACGCAGTATTTT. As protein: CASRESTGAISTDTQYF. The rearrangement uses TRBV6-1 and TRBJ2-3, with 8 bases identical to TRBD1. The germline V gene encodes CDR1 MNHNS and CDR2 SASEGT. Trimming took 6 bases from V and 0 from J; bases not matched to a gene: 11. The CDR3 length is 17 residues.

In its sample, this clone was seen a few times. CDR3 amino acids: CASSLGTLTEAFF. The CDR3 bases are TGTGCCAGCAGCTTAGGGACACTCACTGAAGCTTTCTTT. The genes are TRBV7-9 and TRBJ1-1; D possibly corresponds to TRBD1 (5 bases). CDR1 SEHNR and CDR2 FQNEAQ come from the germline V gene (reference sequence). The CDR3 length is 13 residues. The V and J ends lost 1 base and 4 bases respectively, with 7 bases between them.

There are a few counts of this clone. The chain employs TRBV19 and TRBJ2-7, with 11 bases aligning to TRBD2. J gave up 3 bases and V 4 bases, and 8 bases lay outside the gene matches. The CDR3 covers 16 residues. Germline CDR1 and CDR2: LNHDA and SQIVND (reference sequence). The CDR3 region is CASSTRLAGRFYEQYF. The CDR3 bases are TGTGCCAGTAGTACCCGACTAGCGGGGCGTTTCTACGAGCAGTACTTC.

This sequence joins TRBV30 and TRBJ2-3, with D perhaps matching TRBD2 (6 bases). Germline CDR1 is GTSNPN and CDR2 is SVGIG (reference sequence). The V and J ends lost 5 bases and 2 bases respectively, with 17 bases between them. This CDR3 comprises 15 residues. CDR3 sequence (DNA): TGTGCCTGGGCCGGGGGTGGTAAAAACACAGATACGCAGTATTTT. Translated, it gives CAWAGGGKNTDTQYF. Together with reference TRBV30 and TRBJ2-3, the CDR3 gives the full variable domain: SQTIHQWPATLVQPVGSPLSLECTVEGTSNPNLYWYRQAAGRGLQLLFYSVGIGQISSEVPQNLSASRPQDRQFILSSKKLLLSDSGFYLCAWAGGGKNTDTQYFGPGTRLTVL.

The sample holds a few counts of this clone. The rearrangement uses TRBV25-1 and TRBJ2-7; D possibly corresponds to TRBD1 (5 bases). From germline, CDR1 is MGHDK and CDR2 SYGVNS. The CDR3 runs to 13 residues. V was cut by 5 bases and J by 3 bases, with 11 bases left in between. CDR3 sequence: CASSNLDNYEQYF. The CDR3 DNA reads TGTGCCAGCAGTAACTTGGACAACTACGAGCAGTACTTC.

The J gene is TRBJ2-1, the V gene TRBV29-1; weak D call: TRBD2 (5 bases). The germline V and J ends were trimmed by 0 bases and 5 bases, with 17 bases remaining between them. CDR1 and CDR2 (germline): SQVTM, ANQGSEA. CDR3 length equals 16 residues. The CDR3 is CSVEDPASPLNNEQFF. The DNA for the CDR3 is TGCAGCGTTGAAGATCCGGCTAGCCCCCTAAACAATGAGCAGTTCTTC.

The chain joins TRBV29-1 to TRBJ1-5, with D possibly TRBD1 on 6 matching bases. The germline gives CDR1 SQVTM, CDR2 ANQGSEA. This CDR3 spans 13 amino acids. V was pared by 4 bases and J by 3 bases, with 10 bases between. The CDR3 DNA reads as TGCAGCGTTGTGGACAGACCCAATCAGCCCCAGCATTTT. This codes for CSVVDRPNQPQHF.

This clone showed up just a few times. The CDR3 is CASRPMTGVESGANVLTF. CDR3 sequence (DNA): TGTGCCAGCAGGCCGATGACAGGGGTCGAGTCCGGGGCCAACGTCCTGACTTTC. The chain links TRBV28 to TRBJ2-6, with 8 bases aligning to TRBD1. CDR1 and CDR2 from the germline V gene are MDHEN and SYDVKM. This CDR3 spans 18 amino acids. Trimming cost V 6 bases and J 4 bases; bases outside gene matches: 14.

This clone was seen a handful of times. The chain links TRBV7-9 to TRBJ1-1; D may be TRBD1 (5 bases). V was clipped by 5 bases and J by 4 bases, with 14 bases between them. The germline V gene has CDR1 SEHNR and CDR2 FQNEAQ (reference sequence). The CDR3 extends over 14 amino acids. The CDR3 DNA sequence: TGTGCCAGCAGCGGATCCGCGGGGCCCACTGAAGCTTTCTTT. Amino acid sequence: CASSGSAGPTEAFF.

The V call is TRBV30, the J call TRBJ1-2; D uncertain. Germline V gene data show CDR1 as GTSNPN and CDR2 as SVGIG (reference sequence). The CDR3 runs to 12 residues. V lost 4 bases, J lost 7 bases, and 13 bases lay in between. The CDR3 DNA is TGTGCCTGGAACCGGGTAGGTGGTGGCTACACCTTC. It codes for CAWNRVGGGYTF.

This clone was seen more than once but under ten times. This chain links TRBV11-2 with TRBJ1-1; D gene ambiguous. V lost 3 bases, J lost 1 base, and 9 bases lay in between. The CDR3 contains 14 residues. CDR1 SGHAT and CDR2 FQNNGV come from the germline V gene. Here the CDR3 reads CASSFRTENTEAFF. CDR3 DNA: TGTGCCAGCAGCTTCAGGACTGAGAACACTGAAGCTTTCTTT.

Only a few counts were recorded for this clone. The genes are TRBV7-3 and TRBJ2-2, with D hard to call. The CDR3 extends over 15 amino acids. Germline CDR1 and CDR2: SGHTA and FQGTGA. Trimming took off 2 bases at V and 3 bases at J, with 10 bases between the two ends. The CDR3 bases are TGTGCCAGCAGCTTATATGGGCGTGACACCGGGGAGCTGTTTTTT. It is translated as CASSLYGRDTGELFF. The entire variable domain, with the rest obtained from reference TRBV7-3 and TRBJ2-2, is as follows: GAGVSQTPSNKVTEKGKYVELRCDPISGHTALYWYRQSLGQGPEFLIYFQGTGAADDSGLPNDRFFAVRPEGSVSTLKIQRTERGDSAVYLCASSLYGRDTGELFFGEGSRLTVL.

The rearrangement joins TRBV2 to TRBJ1-1, with unresolved D. Per the germline V gene, CDR1 is SNHLY and CDR2 is FYNNEI. V was trimmed by 5 bases and J by 4 bases, leaving 14 bases between them. This CDR3 is 14 amino acids long. The CDR3 sequence is CASSFGILGTEAFF. The CDR3 nucleotides are TGTGCCAGCAGTTTCGGGATCCTGGGCACTGAAGCTTTCTTT.

The sample holds a few counts of this clone. This chain uses TRBV28 with TRBJ2-6; the D gene is possibly TRBD1 (5 bases). Germline CDR1 is MDHEN and CDR2 is SYDVKM. This CDR3 region has 15 residues. Trimming shortened V by 6 bases and J by 5 bases, and 14 bases separated the two germline ends. CDR3 protein: CASSRDRRRANVLTF. The CDR3 DNA follows: TGTGCCAGCAGCCGCGACAGAAGGAGGGCCAACGTCCTGACTTTC.

As concerns this clone: Other DNA sequences in the same sample also yield this CDR3. J is TRBJ1-5 and V is TRBV18; D unclear. This CDR3 has 13 residues. V lost 3 bases and J lost 5, with 8 bases in between. From germline, CDR1 is KGHSH and CDR2 LQKENI. The CDR3 sequence: CASSPGEDQPQHF. CDR3 DNA sequence: TGTGCCAGCTCACCTGGAGAGGATCAGCCCCAGCATTTT.

The genes are TRBV15 and TRBJ1-2; 12 bases fit TRBD1. The V and J ends lost 3 bases and 2 bases, in that order; junction bases with no gene match: 7. CDR3 size: 17 residues. The germline CDR1 and CDR2 sequences are LNHNV and YYDKDF (reference sequence). CDR3 protein: CATSSWGQGATNYGYTF. CDR3 nucleotides: TGTGCCACCAGCAGCTGGGGACAGGGGGCTACAAACTATGGCTACACCTTC.

This rearrangement joins TRBV10-3 to TRBJ2-7, with TRBD2 identical over 7 bases. Germline loops: CDR1 ENHRY, CDR2 SYGVKD. This CDR3 spans 10 amino acids. With V trimmed by 11 bases and J by 8 bases, 6 bases remained unmatched. The CDR3, as DNA: TGTGCCCTCGGGGAGGGAAAGCAGTACTTC. Translated, it gives CALGEGKQYF.

About this clone: Additional DNA sequences in this sample encode the identical CDR3. This rearrangement joins TRBV7-2 to TRBJ2-1; 9 bases line up with TRBD1. The ends lost 3 bases at V and 1 base at J; junction bases unmatched: 1. From germline, CDR1 is SGHTA and CDR2 FQGNSA. CDR3 length: 15 residues. This CDR3 is CASSLDRGSYNEQFF. CDR3 in DNA: TGTGCCAGCAGCTTGGACAGGGGTTCCTACAATGAGCAGTTCTTC. The full variable domain, completed using reference TRBV7-2 and TRBJ2-1, is GAGVSQSPSNKVTEKGKDVELRCDPISGHTALYWYRQSLGQGLEFLIYFQGNSAPDKSGLPSDRFSAERTGGSVSTLTIQRTQQEDSAVYLCASSLDRGSYNEQFFGPGTRLTVL.

This clone was picked up a small number of times. This rearrangement joins TRBV27 to TRBJ2-3; the match to TRBD1 covers 7 bases. Trimming took 5 bases from V and 4 from J; bases not matched to a gene: 6. The CDR3 spans 14 residues. CDR1 MNHEY and CDR2 SMNVEV come from the germline V gene (reference sequence). The CDR3 here is CASSTGAHADTQYF. For the CDR3, the DNA is TGTGCCAGCAGTACAGGGGCACACGCAGATACGCAGTATTTT.

The chain joins TRBV27 to TRBJ2-3; 7 nucleotides line up with TRBD2. V trimming: 2 bases; J trimming: 4 bases; junction bases outside the gene matches: 9. CDR1 MNHEY and CDR2 SMNVEV come from the germline V gene (reference sequence). The CDR3 is 16 amino acids. The CDR3 loop is CASSLSMGGSADTQYF. In DNA, the CDR3 is TGTGCCAGCAGTTTAAGCATGGGAGGGAGCGCAGATACGCAGTATTTT.

CDR3 protein: CASSITTGQETQYF. In nucleotides, the CDR3 is TGTGCCAGCAGCATCACGACAGGACAAGAGACCCAGTACTTC. The rearrangement joins TRBV7-7 to TRBJ2-5; D is possibly TRBD1 (6 bases). The CDR3 runs 14 residues. Germline V gives CDR1 SSHAT, CDR2 FNYEAQ (reference sequence). Deletions cut 5 bases from V and 2 bases from J, with 12 bases between.

This clone was found a few times. The rearrangement uses TRBV4-3 and TRBJ2-6; 7 positions agree with TRBD2. With 0 bases clipped from V and 1 base from J, the junction kept 9 bases outside the gene matches. There are 19 residues in the CDR3. The germline V gene has CDR1 LGHNA and CDR2 YSLEER. CDR3 protein: CASSQEVVTSTSGANVLTF. Written as DNA, the CDR3 is TGCGCCAGCAGCCAAGAAGTGGTGACTAGCACATCTGGGGCCAACGTCCTGACTTTC.

This clone was observed a handful of times. The V and J genes are TRBV4-1 and TRBJ2-1; TRBD2 agrees at 8 bases. CDR3 length: 17 residues. Germline CDR1 and CDR2: MGHRA and YSYEKL. The V and J ends lost 4 bases and 4 bases, in that order; junction bases with no gene match: 12. CDR3 sequence (DNA): TGCGCCAGCAGCCCCCTCGAGCTAGCGGGCCGGTACAATGAGCAGTTCTTC. Translated, it gives CASSPLELAGRYNEQFF.

This clone was seen more than once but under ten times. This chain connects TRBV7-3 to TRBJ2-1; D possibly corresponds to TRBD2 (7 bases). The CDR3 spans 14 residues. The V gene's germline CDR1 is SGHTA and CDR2 FQGTGA. V lost 4 bases to trimming and J lost 9 bases, with 16 bases between them. CDR3 sequence: CASSSVNRGAEQFF. The CDR3 nucleotides are TGTGCCAGCAGCTCTGTGAATCGGGGGGCTGAGCAGTTCTTC.

This clone was picked up a small number of times. The gene calls are TRBV10-3 and TRBJ2-4, with 9 bases that match TRBD2. CDR1 and CDR2 (germline): ENHRY, SYGVKD. Trimming removed 3 bases from V and 6 bases from J; junction bases left unmatched: 9. The CDR3 runs 16 residues. The CDR3 loop is CAISERLAAVGNIQYF. In DNA, the CDR3 is TGTGCCATCAGTGAAAGACTAGCGGCAGTAGGAAACATTCAGTACTTC.

This chain joins TRBV5-1 and TRBJ2-6; TRBD1 agrees at 8 bases. CDR1 is SGHRS, CDR2 YFSETQ, per germline. The CDR3 consists of 18 residues. J lost 0 bases, V lost 8 bases, and 13 bases had no gene match. CDR3 sequence: CASGQGISVSSGANVLTF. The CDR3 bases are TGCGCCAGTGGACAGGGCATTTCCGTCAGCTCTGGGGCCAACGTCCTGACTTTC.

This clone was recorded a few times. The chain links TRBV7-2 to TRBJ2-5, with a tentative D call TRBD2 (6 bases). The CDR3 is 14 residues long. V lost 3 bases and J lost 2, with 10 bases in between. Germline V gene data show CDR1 as SGHTA and CDR2 as FQGNSA. The CDR3, as DNA: TGTGCCAGCAGCTTGAATAGCGGACAAGAGACCCAGTACTTC. Protein sequence: CASSLNSGQETQYF.